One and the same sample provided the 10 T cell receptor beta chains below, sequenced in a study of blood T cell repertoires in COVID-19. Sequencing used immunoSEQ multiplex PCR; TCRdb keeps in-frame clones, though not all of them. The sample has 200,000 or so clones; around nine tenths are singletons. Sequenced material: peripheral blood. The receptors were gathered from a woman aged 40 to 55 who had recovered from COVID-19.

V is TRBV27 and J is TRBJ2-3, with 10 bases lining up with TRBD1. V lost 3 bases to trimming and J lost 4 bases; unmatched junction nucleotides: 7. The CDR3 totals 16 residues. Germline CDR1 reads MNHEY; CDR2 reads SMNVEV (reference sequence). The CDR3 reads CASSFPPGQGADTQYF. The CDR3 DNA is TGTGCCAGCAGTTTCCCCCCAGGACAGGGGGCAGATACGCAGTATTTT.

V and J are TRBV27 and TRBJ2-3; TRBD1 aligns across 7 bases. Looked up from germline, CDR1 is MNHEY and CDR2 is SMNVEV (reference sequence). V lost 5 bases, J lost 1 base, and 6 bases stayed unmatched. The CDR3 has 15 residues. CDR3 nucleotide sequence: TGTGCCAGCAGTCCCCCCCAGGGGGGCACAGATACGCAGTATTTT. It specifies CASSPPQGGTDTQYF.

CDR3 coding DNA: TGTGCCAGCTCACGTGCTGAGGGAAGCAATCAGCCCCAGCATTTT. It codes for CASSRAEGSNQPQHF. The chain recombines TRBV18 with TRBJ1-5; D unresolved. The V and J ends lost 4 bases and 1 base respectively, with 11 bases between them. The length of the CDR3 is 15 residues. Germline assignment: CDR1 KGHSH and CDR2 LQKENI.

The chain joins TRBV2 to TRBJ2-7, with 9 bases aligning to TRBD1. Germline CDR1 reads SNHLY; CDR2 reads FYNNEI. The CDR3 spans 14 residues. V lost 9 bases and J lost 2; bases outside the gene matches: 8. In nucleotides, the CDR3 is TGTGCCAGTAACACCGGGACAGGGACCTACGAGCAGTACTTC. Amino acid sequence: CASNTGTGTYEQYF.

The CDR3 here is CASSIWQSNEKLFF. The CDR3 DNA reads as TGTGCCAGTAGTATATGGCAGTCTAATGAAAAACTGTTTTTT. The V and J genes are TRBV19 and TRBJ1-4; no firm D call. The germline CDR1 and CDR2 sequences are LNHDA and SQIVND (reference sequence). The ends were cut back, 2 bases at V and 3 bases at J, with 7 bases in the middle. There are 14 residues in the CDR3.

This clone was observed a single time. The DNA for the CDR3 is TGTGCCAGCAGTCCACAGGGGGCTTCACCCCTCCACTTT. Translating it yields CASSPQGASPLHF. This chain connects TRBV6-6 to TRBJ1-6, with 9 bases lining up with TRBD1. Trimming at V came to 5 bases and at J to 9 bases, leaving 2 bases not matched to a gene. Germline V gene lookup returns CDR1 MNHNY and CDR2 SVGAGI (reference sequence). The length of the CDR3 is 13 residues.

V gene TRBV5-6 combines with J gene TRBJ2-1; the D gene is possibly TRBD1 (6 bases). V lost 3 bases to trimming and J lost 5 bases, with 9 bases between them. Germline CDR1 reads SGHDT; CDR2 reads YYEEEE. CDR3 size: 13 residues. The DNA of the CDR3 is TGTGCCAGCAGCTACGACAGGAACAATGAGCAGTTCTTC. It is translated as CASSYDRNNEQFF.

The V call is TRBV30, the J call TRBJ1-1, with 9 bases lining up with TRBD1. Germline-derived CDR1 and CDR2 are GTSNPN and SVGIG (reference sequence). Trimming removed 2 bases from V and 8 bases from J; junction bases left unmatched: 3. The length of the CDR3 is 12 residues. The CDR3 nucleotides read TGTGCCTGGAGTAAGGGACAGGGAGAAGCTTTCTTT. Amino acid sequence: CAWSKGQGEAFF.

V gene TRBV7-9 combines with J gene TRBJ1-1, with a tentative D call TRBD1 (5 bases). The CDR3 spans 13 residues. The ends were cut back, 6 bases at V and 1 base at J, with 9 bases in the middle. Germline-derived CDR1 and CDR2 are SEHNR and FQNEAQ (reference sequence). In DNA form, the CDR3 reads TGTGCCAGCAGGTCAGGGCAGAACACTGAAGCTTTCTTT. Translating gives CASRSGQNTEAFF.

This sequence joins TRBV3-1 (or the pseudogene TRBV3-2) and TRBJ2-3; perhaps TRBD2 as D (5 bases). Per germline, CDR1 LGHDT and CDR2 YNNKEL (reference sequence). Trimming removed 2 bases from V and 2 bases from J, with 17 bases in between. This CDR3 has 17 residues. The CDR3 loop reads CASSQPRAGPHTDTQYF. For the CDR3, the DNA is TGTGCCAGCAGCCAACCCCGGGCGGGTCCACACACAGATACGCAGTATTTT.